The subject of this entry is one TCR beta chain. This record comes from a study of primary melanoma T cells and metastatic recurrence. This CDR3 region has 15 residues. Trimming stripped 1 base from V and 0 bases from J, with 6 bases between. Looked up from germline, CDR1 is SGHNT and CDR2 is YENEEA. Produced via immunoSEQ multiplex PCR; TCRdb's table is partial and in-frame only. The data hold 300 to 400 clones, with roughly 90% observed a single time. This TCR derives from a human donor with melanoma. The rearrangement joins TRBV11-3 to TRBJ2-2; D gene uncertain. Material for sequencing was melanoma tumor tissue. DNA for the CDR3: TGTGCCAGCAGCTTAGGTGCAGCGAACACCGGGGAGCTGTTTTTT. This codes for CASSLGAANTGELFF.